The T cell receptor (beta chain) described here comes from a study of graft-versus-host responses after intestinal transplantation. The method was immunoSEQ multiplex PCR; TCRdb's version includes in-frame clones alone and lacks a portion of them. The repertoire consists of approximately 15,000 clones, with about 80% occurring once and the leading ten covering about 20%. In germline, CDR1 is SGHVS, CDR2 FNYEAQ. J gave up 10 bases and V 5 bases, and 9 bases lay outside the gene matches. The CDR3 is 15 amino acids. Lamina propria and intraepithelial lymphocytes were released by processing graft tissue.

The V gene is TRBV7-6, the J gene TRBJ2-1; 12 positions match TRBD2. The sequencing here drew on ileum tissue, taken just over 100 days after intestinal transplant. This receptor was identified in a human patient who received an intestinal transplant, so some T cells may come from the graft donor. CDR3 loop: CASSPGLAGSGEQFF. CDR3 nucleotide sequence: TGTGCCAGCAGCCCCGGACTAGCGGGATCTGGCGAGCAGTTCTTC.